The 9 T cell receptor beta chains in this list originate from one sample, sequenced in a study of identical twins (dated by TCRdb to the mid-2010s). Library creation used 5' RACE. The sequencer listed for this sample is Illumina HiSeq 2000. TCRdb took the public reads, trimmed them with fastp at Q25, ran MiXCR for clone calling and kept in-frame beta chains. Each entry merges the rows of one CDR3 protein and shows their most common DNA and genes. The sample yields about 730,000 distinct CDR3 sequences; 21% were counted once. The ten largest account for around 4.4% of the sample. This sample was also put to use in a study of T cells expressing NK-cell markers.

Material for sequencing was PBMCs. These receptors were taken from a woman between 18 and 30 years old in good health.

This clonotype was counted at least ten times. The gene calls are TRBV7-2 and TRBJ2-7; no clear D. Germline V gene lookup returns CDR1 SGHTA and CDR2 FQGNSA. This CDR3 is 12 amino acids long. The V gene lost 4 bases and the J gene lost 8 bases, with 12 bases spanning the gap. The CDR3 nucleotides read TGTGCCAGCAGCTCCGGGTCATACAAGCAGTACTTC. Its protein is CASSSGSYKQYF.

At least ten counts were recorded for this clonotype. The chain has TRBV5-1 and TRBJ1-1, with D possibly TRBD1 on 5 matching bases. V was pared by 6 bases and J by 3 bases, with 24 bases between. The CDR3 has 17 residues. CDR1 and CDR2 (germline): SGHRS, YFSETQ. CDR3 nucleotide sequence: TGCGCCAGCACCCCATCGGGGGACTCCGCGCGATACACTGAAGCTTTCTTT. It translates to CASTPSGDSARYTEAFF.

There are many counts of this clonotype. The CDR3 DNA reads as TGTGCCAGCAGACTCCTCGCCATAGGGGCCACTGAGCAGTTCTTC. This codes for CASRLLAIGATEQFF. The V and J genes are TRBV12-3 or TRBV12-4 and TRBJ2-1, with D possibly TRBD1 on 5 matching bases. V dropped 6 bases and J dropped 9 bases, with 21 bases sitting between them. This CDR3 contains 15 residues.

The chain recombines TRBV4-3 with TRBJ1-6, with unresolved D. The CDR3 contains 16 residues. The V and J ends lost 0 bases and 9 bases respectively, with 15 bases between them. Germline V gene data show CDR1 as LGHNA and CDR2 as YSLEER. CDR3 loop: CASSQDLVDPRSPLHF. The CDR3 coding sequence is TGCGCCAGCAGCCAAGATTTGGTTGACCCTCGTTCACCCCTCCACTTT.

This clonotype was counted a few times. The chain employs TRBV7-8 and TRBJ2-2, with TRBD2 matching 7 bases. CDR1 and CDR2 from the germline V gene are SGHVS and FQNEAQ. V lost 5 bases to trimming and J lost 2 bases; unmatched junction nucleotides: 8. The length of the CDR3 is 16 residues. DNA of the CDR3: TGTGCCAGCAGCCCCCTAGCGGATCCTAACACCGGGGAGCTGTTTTTT. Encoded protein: CASSPLADPNTGELFF.

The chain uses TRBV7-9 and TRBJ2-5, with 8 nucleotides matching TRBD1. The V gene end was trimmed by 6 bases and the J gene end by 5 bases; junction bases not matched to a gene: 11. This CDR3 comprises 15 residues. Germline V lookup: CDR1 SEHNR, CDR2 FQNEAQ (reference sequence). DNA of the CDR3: TGTGCCAGCAGTTCGGGGACAGGTTCACGGGAGACCCAGTACTTC. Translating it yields CASSSGTGSRETQYF.

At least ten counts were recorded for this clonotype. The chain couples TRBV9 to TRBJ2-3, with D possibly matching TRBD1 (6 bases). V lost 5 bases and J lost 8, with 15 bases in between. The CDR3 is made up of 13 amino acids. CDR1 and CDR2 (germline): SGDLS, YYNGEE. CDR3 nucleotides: TGTGCCAGCAGTCCGGGCCAACAGGGTACGCAGTATTTT. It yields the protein CASSPGQQGTQYF.

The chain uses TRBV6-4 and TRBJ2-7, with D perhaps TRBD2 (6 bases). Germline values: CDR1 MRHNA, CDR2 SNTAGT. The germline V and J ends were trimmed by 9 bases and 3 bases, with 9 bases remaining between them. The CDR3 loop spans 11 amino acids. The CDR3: CARRDCYEQYF. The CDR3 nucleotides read TGTGCCAGGAGGGACTGCTACGAGCAGTACTTC.

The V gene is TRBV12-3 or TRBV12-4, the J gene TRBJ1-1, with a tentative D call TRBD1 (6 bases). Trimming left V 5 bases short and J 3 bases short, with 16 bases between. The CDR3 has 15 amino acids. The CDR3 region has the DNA TGTGCCAGCAGTCCTCCGACAGGCGCTTACACTGAAGCTTTCTTT. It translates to CASSPPTGAYTEAFF.